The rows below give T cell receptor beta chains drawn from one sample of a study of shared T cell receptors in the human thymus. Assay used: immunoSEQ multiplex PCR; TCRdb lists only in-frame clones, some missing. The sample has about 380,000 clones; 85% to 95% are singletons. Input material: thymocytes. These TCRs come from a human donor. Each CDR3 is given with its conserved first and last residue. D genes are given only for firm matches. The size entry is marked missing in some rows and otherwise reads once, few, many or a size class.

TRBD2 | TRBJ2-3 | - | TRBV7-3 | CASSPDRDYPTDTQYF | TGTGCCAGCAGCCCAGACCGGGACTACCCCACAGATACGCAGTATTTT
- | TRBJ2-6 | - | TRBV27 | CASSKEGFGANVLTF | TGTGCCAGCAGTAAAGAGGGTTTTGGGGCCAACGTCCTGACTTTC
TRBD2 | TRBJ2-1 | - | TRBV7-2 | CASSLNLGTSGYNEQFF | TGTGCCAGCAGCTTAAATCTGGGGACTAGCGGCTACAATGAGCAGTTCTTC
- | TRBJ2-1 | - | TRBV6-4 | CASSDSNRPPYNEQFF | TGTGCCAGCAGTGACTCGAACAGACCCCCCTACAATGAGCAGTTCTTC
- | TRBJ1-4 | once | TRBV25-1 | CASSELGGVVTNEKLFF | TGTGCCAGCAGTGAACTGGGAGGGGTAGTAACTAATGAAAAACTGTTTTTT
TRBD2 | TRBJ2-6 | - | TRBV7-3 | CASSPYPLLAGNRTGANVLTF | TGTGCCAGCAGCCCATACCCCCTACTAGCGGGAAACCGAACTGGGGCCAACGTCCTGACTTTC
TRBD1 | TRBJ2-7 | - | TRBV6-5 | CASSLPTGYEQYF | TGTGCCAGCAGCCTACCGACAGGGTACGAGCAGTACTTC
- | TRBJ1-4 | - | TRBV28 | CASRHWGVLGEKLFF | TGTGCCAGCAGACATTGGGGGGTTCTAGGAGAAAAACTGTTTTTT
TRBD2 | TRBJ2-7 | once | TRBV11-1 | CASSLVPSSGYSYEQYF | TGTGCCAGCAGCTTAGTCCCATCTAGCGGGTATTCCTACGAGCAGTACTTC
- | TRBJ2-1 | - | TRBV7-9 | CASSLSPPDFGGEPSEQFF | TGTGCCAGCAGCTTATCCCCGCCAGATTTCGGGGGCGAGCCTAGTGAGCAGTTCTTC
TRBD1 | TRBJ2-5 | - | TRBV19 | CASRKAGQGGETQYF | TGTGCCAGTAGGAAAGCGGGACAGGGGGGAGAGACCCAGTACTTC
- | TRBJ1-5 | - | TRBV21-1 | CASSKERGTGHLQNQPQHF | TGTGCCAGCAGCAAAGAAAGGGGGACAGGGCACCTACAAAATCAGCCCCAGCATTTT
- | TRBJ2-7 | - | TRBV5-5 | CASGPKQGYVGEQYF | TGTGCCAGCGGGCCCAAACAGGGATACGTAGGCGAGCAGTACTTC
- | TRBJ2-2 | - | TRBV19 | CASSSTKGGGTGELFF | TGTGCCAGTAGTAGTACAAAGGGCGGCGGCACCGGGGAGCTGTTTTTT
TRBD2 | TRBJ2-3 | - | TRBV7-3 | CASSLGLAEERYF | TGTGCCAGCAGCTTAGGACTAGCGGAGGAGAGGTATTTT
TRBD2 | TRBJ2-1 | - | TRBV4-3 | CASSQEFLSNLAAEADNEQFF | TGCGCCAGCAGCCAAGAATTTTTGTCCAATCTAGCGGCGGAGGCAGACAATGAGCAGTTCTTC
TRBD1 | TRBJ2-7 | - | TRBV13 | CASSFLRQGVTYEQYF | TGTGCCAGCAGCTTCCTACGACAGGGGGTGACCTACGAGCAGTACTTC
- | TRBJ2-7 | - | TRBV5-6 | CASSFRRDSYEQYF | TGTGCCAGCAGCTTTCGGCGAGACTCCTACGAGCAGTACTTC
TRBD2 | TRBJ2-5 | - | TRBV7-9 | CASSLARASGRATIETQYF | TGTGCCAGCAGCTTAGCGCGGGCTAGCGGGAGGGCCACTATAGAGACCCAGTACTTC
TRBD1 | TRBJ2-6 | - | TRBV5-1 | CASSSGQGSAGANVLTF | TGCGCCAGCAGCTCTGGACAGGGGTCTGCTGGGGCCAACGTCCTGACTTTC
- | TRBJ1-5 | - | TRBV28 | CASSLPPQSNQPQHF | TGTGCCAGCAGTTTACCCCCCCAGAGCAATCAGCCCCAGCATTTT
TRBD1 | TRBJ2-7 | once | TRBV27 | CASSPTSGTGVSGEQYF | TGTGCCAGCAGTCCGACTTCCGGGACAGGGGTATCGGGAGAGCAGTACTTC
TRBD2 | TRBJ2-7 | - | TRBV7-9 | CASSSGLAGGPSHEQYF | TGTGCCAGCAGCTCGGGACTAGCGGGAGGGCCCTCCCACGAGCAGTACTTC
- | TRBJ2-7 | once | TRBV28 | CASRERAIRGLSFPYEQYF | TGTGCCAGCAGAGAAAGGGCCATACGGGGTTTAAGCTTTCCCTACGAGCAGTACTTC
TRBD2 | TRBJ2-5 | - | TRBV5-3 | CARSLWCVGGKETQYF | TGTGCCAGAAGCTTGTGGTGCGTGGGAGGGAAAGAGACCCAGTACTTC
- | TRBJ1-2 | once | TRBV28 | CASGPAGRYGYTF | TGTGCCAGCGGCCCGGCCGGACGTTATGGCTACACCTTC
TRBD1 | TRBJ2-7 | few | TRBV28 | CASRGQGDEQYF | TGTGCCAGCAGGGGACAGGGGGACGAGCAGTACTTC
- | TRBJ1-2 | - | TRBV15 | CATSRPKKDSYYGYTF | TGTGCCACCAGCAGACCCAAAAAGGACTCCTACTATGGCTACACCTTC
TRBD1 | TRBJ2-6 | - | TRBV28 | CASSTGGSGANVLTF | TGTGCCAGCAGTACAGGGGGCTCTGGGGCCAACGTCCTGACTTTC
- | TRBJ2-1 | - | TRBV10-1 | CASSDLAIEGSYNEQFF | TGCGCCAGCAGTGATCTAGCGATAGAGGGTTCCTACAATGAGCAGTTCTTC
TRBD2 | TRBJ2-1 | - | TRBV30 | CAWSLGLAGGDEQFF | TGTGCCTGGAGTTTGGGACTAGCGGGAGGAGATGAGCAGTTCTTC
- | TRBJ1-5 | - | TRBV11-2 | CASSPIRSLSNQPQHF | TGTGCCAGCAGCCCCATTAGGTCCCTGAGCAATCAGCCCCAGCATTTT
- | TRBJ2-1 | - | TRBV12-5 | CASGLVRAETGYNEQFF | TGTGCTAGTGGTTTGGTACGGGCCGAAACAGGCTACAATGAGCAGTTCTTC
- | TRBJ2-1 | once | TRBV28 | CASALDRVPTHNEQFF | TGTGCCAGCGCACTCGACCGGGTCCCCACCCACAATGAGCAGTTCTTC
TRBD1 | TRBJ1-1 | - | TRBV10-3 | CAISHGTGLSNTEAFF | TGTGCCATCAGCCACGGGACAGGGCTATCGAACACTGAAGCTTTCTTT
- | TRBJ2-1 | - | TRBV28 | CASKFRHSGNSYNEQFF | TGTGCCAGCAAGTTCCGCCATAGCGGTAACTCCTACAATGAGCAGTTCTTC
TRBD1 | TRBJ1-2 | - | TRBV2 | CASSLGAGGFPGLDYGYTF | TGTGCCAGCAGTCTCGGGGCAGGGGGCTTCCCCGGCCTTGATTATGGCTACACCTTC
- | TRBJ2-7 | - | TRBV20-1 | CSARVREQYF | TGCAGTGCCCGGGTGAGGGAGCAGTACTTC
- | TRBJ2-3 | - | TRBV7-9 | CASSLGGSYTDTQYF | TGTGCCAGCAGCTTAGGTGGCAGTTACACAGATACGCAGTATTTT
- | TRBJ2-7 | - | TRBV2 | CASSEGLNYEQYF | TGTGCCAGCAGTGAAGGGCTAAACTACGAGCAGTACTTC
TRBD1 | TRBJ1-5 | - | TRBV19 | CASSILDRGTYSNQPQHF | TGTGCCAGTAGTATTTTAGACAGGGGAACTTATAGCAATCAGCCCCAGCATTTT